Here is one T cell receptor beta chain with its context. The record originates from a study of blood T cell repertoires in COVID-19. Overall study: From the United States, Italy and Spain came samples of acute and convalescent COVID-19. PBMCs, B-cell-depleted T cells, or T cells were the source of the cDNA or gDNA that made up the material.

Authors' processing steps: Estimation of nucleated cell counts was performed using reference gene primer amplification. Only in-frame clones appear in the TCRdb table, and some are missing; sequencing was by immunoSEQ multiplex PCR. V, J and clone size are those of that table, while D and trimming were read from the DNA. This table has approximately 32,000 clones, just over 85% appearing once. From germline, CDR1 is MRHNA and CDR2 SNTAGT. The CDR3 runs to 16 residues. V lost 6 bases and J lost 3; bases outside the gene matches: 8. The sequence was collected from a woman aged 65 to 85 with active COVID-19. This chain connects TRBV6-4 to TRBJ1-6, with 7 bases identical to TRBD1. Sequencing used peripheral blood. The CDR3 spells CASRVAGGYYNSPLHF. The CDR3 DNA reads TGTGCCAGCAGGGTGGCAGGGGGATACTATAATTCACCCCTCCACTTT.